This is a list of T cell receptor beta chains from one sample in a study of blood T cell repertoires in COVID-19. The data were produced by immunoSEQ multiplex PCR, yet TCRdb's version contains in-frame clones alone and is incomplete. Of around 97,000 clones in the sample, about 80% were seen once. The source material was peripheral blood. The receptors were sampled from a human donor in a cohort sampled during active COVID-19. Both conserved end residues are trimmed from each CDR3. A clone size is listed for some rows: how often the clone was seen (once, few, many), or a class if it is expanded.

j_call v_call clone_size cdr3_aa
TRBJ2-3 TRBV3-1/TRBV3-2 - ASSLITGTDTQY
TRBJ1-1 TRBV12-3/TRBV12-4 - ASSPGYTEAF
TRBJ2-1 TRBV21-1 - ASSKVLERTAYNEQF
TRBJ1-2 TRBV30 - AWSVRSPQGAYGYT
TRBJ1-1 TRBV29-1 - SVSFLASGVIAEAF
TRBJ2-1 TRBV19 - ASSIGPSGGRSSYNEQF
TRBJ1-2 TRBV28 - ASSPVQGDGYT
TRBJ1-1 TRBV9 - ASSSQGGDTEAF
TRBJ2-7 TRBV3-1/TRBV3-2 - ASSQVAQGARGEQY
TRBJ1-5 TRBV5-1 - ASSPGAGDPNQPQH
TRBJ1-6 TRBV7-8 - ASSVRRGLGSPLH
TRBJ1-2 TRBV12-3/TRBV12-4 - ASRPAGSYGYT
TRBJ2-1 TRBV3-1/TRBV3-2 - ATLAAGMNEQF
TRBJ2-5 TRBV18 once ASSPRTGLGETQY
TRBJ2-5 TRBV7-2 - ASSLVARAGETQY
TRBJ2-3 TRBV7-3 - ASSAFEQDTQY
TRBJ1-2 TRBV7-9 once ASSLGQGNNYGYT
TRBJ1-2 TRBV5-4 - ASSWTGGGGYT
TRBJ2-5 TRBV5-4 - ASSPPGGTSGQETQY
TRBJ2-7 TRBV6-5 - ASSSSGGYYEQY
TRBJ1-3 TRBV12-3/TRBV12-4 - ASSRFSGNTIY
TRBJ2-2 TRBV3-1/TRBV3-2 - ASSLRLAGVGGELF